This T cell receptor beta chain was identified during a study of blood T cell repertoires in COVID-19. Overall study context: T cells, B-cell-depleted T cells, or PBMCs supplied cDNA or gDNA.

Under the authors' procedure: Amplified reference gene primers provided the basis for estimating nucleated cell counts. The assay was immunoSEQ multiplex PCR, and TCRdb's table has in-frame clones only and misses some. V and J calls and clone size are as listed in that table; D and trimming were resolved from the DNA. The table records 65,000 to 95,000 clones, just under 85% of them present only once. The V and J ends lost 1 base and 5 bases respectively, with 18 bases between them. CDR1 is SEHNR, CDR2 FQNEAQ, per germline (reference sequence). This CDR3 is built from 17 residues. Sequenced: peripheral blood. The chain has TRBV7-9 and TRBJ1-5; D is undetermined. The origin of this receptor is a man at least 80 years old with active or convalescent COVID-19. In nucleotides, the CDR3 is TGTGCCAGCAGCTTAGGGATAGTGACAAGCCCCGATCAGCCCCAGCATTTT. This gives the protein CASSLGIVTSPDQPQHF.